A selection of T cell receptor beta chains follows, all from one sample in a study of Ad26.COV2.S vaccination and SARS-CoV-2 variants. The table came from immunoSEQ multiplex PCR; TCRdb's copy has only in-frame clones and leaves some out. The sample contains more than 350,000 clones, about nine tenths of which appear only once. The sample in question was peripheral blood, obtained in a trial of Ad26.COV2.S vaccine versus placebo. These TCRs come from a person between 18 and 59 years old who received the Ad26.COV2.S COVID-19 vaccine or a placebo. The CDR3 runs from the conserved cysteine through the conserved F or W. A D gene is named only where the DNA matches it firmly. Clone size appears in some rows only: once, few, many, or a class for an expanded clone.

clone_size,j_call,cdr3_length,v_call,d_call,cdr3_nt,cdr3_aa
.,TRBJ1-5,12,TRBV12-3/TRBV12-4,.,TGTGCCAGCAGTTTTATTGGTCAGCCCCAGCATTTT,CASSFIGQPQHF
.,TRBJ1-2,12,TRBV21-1,.,TGTGCCAGCAGCGCGGGGGACTATGGCTACACCTTC,CASSAGDYGYTF
.,TRBJ1-1,16,TRBV28,TRBD1,TGTGCCAGCAGCCGTAGACAGGGGGCAGGGAACACTGAAGCTTTCTTT,CASSRRQGAGNTEAFF
.,TRBJ1-4,14,TRBV6-6,TRBD1,TGTGCCAGCGGCCAATACAGGGGCGGAGAAAAACTGTTTTTT,CASGQYRGGEKLFF
once,TRBJ2-3,15,TRBV15,.,TGTGCCACCAGCAGAGAGCGCGCGAGCACAGATACGCAGTATTTT,CATSRERASTDTQYF
.,TRBJ2-5,11,TRBV30,.,TGTGCCTGGAGTGTAAGGGGCACCCAGTACTTC,CAWSVRGTQYF
few,TRBJ1-3,15,TRBV18,.,TGTGCCAGCTCACCAGATCAAAACTCTGGAAACACCATATATTTT,CASSPDQNSGNTIYF
.,TRBJ2-1,17,TRBV18,TRBD2,TGTGCCAGCTCACAAACGTCGTCTAGCGGGAAGGACAATGAGCAGTTCTTC,CASSQTSSSGKDNEQFF
.,TRBJ2-7,14,TRBV5-4,TRBD2,TGTGCCAGCAGCACCGGACTAGCGGGAGACGAGCAGTACTTC,CASSTGLAGDEQYF
.,TRBJ2-2,15,TRBV28,TRBD2,TGTGCCAGCAGAATCTCTAGCGGGAACACCGGGGAGCTGTTTTTT,CASRISSGNTGELFF
.,TRBJ1-5,15,TRBV5-5,.,TGTGCCAGCAGCTCCCGGACTTCTCGGGATCAGCCCCAGCATTTT,CASSSRTSRDQPQHF
.,TRBJ2-3,15,TRBV28,.,TGTGCCAGCAGCCGAGTAAGGGTAGTGCCAGATACGCAGTATTTT,CASSRVRVVPDTQYF
.,TRBJ1-2,14,TRBV6-2/TRBV6-3,TRBD1,TGTGCCAGCAGTCCCTTAGGACAGGGGGCATCAAGAACCTTC,CASSPLGQGASRTF
.,TRBJ2-2,15,TRBV19,TRBD2,TGTGCCAGTAGTATGGCGGGAGATAACACCGGGGAGCTGTTTTTT,CASSMAGDNTGELFF
.,TRBJ1-2,15,TRBV7-9,TRBD1,TGTGCCAGCAGCCCACCCGGCCAGGGGGCAACTGGCTACACCTTC,CASSPPGQGATGYTF
once,TRBJ2-1,13,TRBV3-1/TRBV3-2,TRBD2,TGTGCCAGCAGCCGGGGGGGATGGAATGAGCAGTTCTTC,CASSRGGWNEQFF
.,TRBJ2-3,15,TRBV5-4,TRBD1,TGTGCCAGCAGCCTCGACAGGGGCCTCACAGATACGCAATATTTT,CASSLDRGLTDTQYF
.,TRBJ2-7,14,TRBV7-2,.,TGTGCCAGCAGCATCGGACAGCAGAGTTACGAGCAGTACTTC,CASSIGQQSYEQYF
once,TRBJ2-7,14,TRBV6-2/TRBV6-3,TRBD2,TGTGCCAGCAGTTACGGCGGGAGCAAGGACGAGCAGTACTTC,CASSYGGSKDEQYF
.,TRBJ2-5,16,TRBV7-8,TRBD2,TGTGCCAGCAGCTCTACTAGCGGGAGGGCCGATGAGACCCAGTACTTC,CASSSTSGRADETQYF
.,TRBJ1-1,15,TRBV29-1,.,TGCAGCGTTGCAATGGGGGTTGGGGGTGGCACTGAAGCTTTCTTT,CSVAMGVGGGTEAFF
.,TRBJ2-6,21,TRBV28,TRBD1,TGTGCCAGCAGTTTCTTTACGTCGGGGGACAGGGGGCTCTCTGGGGCCAACGTCCTGACTTTC,CASSFFTSGDRGLSGANVLTF
.,TRBJ2-1,17,TRBV19,TRBD2,TGTGCCAGTAGTAAAAGGACAGAAGCGGGAGTGTCAAATGAGCAGTTCTTC,CASSKRTEAGVSNEQFF
.,TRBJ1-2,14,TRBV5-6,.,TGTGCCAGCAGCTTGGACGGGCAAGACTATGGCTACACCTTC,CASSLDGQDYGYTF
.,TRBJ2-2,16,TRBV5-4,.,TGTGCCAGCAGCTCACAGACAGGAGAGAACACCGGGGAGCTGTTTTTT,CASSSQTGENTGELFF
.,TRBJ2-3,16,TRBV19,.,TGTGCCAGTAGTATAGTCTTAGCGCTAAGCACAGATACGCAGTATTTT,CASSIVLALSTDTQYF
.,TRBJ2-4,17,TRBV5-5,.,TGTGCCAGCAGCTCAGACAGCGCGGGGCTAGCCAAAAACATTCAGTACTTC,CASSSDSAGLAKNIQYF
.,TRBJ1-5,16,TRBV28,.,TGTGCCAGCAGTTTGGCGGGGGGGAGGGACAATCAGCCCCAGCATTTT,CASSLAGGRDNQPQHF
.,TRBJ1-1,13,TRBV20-1,.,TGCAGTGCTAGTAAGTCCCAAGTCGCTGAAGCTTTCTTT,CSASKSQVAEAFF
.,TRBJ1-2,15,TRBV9,TRBD1,TGTGCCAGCAGCGTAGGACAGGGGGACCTCTATGGCTACACCTTC,CASSVGQGDLYGYTF
.,TRBJ1-2,15,TRBV28,TRBD1,TGTGCCAGCAGACCGTCCGGGACAGGGACCTATGGCTACACCTTC,CASRPSGTGTYGYTF
.,TRBJ1-2,15,TRBV5-6,.,TGTGCCAGCAGCTTTGGGGGATTTAAGGATTATGGCTACACCTTC,CASSFGGFKDYGYTF
.,TRBJ2-3,17,TRBV19,TRBD2,TGTGCCAGTAGTATTTCCCTACTCTCGGGAGGAACAGATACGCAGTATTTT,CASSISLLSGGTDTQYF
.,TRBJ2-3,12,TRBV7-9,.,TGTGCCAGCAGCTTAGAGGCAGATACGCAGTATTTT,CASSLEADTQYF
.,TRBJ1-2,11,TRBV28,.,TGTGCCAGTGGACAGAACTATGGCTACACCTTC,CASGQNYGYTF
.,TRBJ2-5,15,TRBV3-1/TRBV3-2,.,TGTGCCAGCAGCCTGGCTGCTTCGTACCAAGAGACCCAGTACTTC,CASSLAASYQETQYF
.,TRBJ2-5,15,TRBV7-9,.,TGTGCCAGCAGCCCGGACGGGGGAGTAGGAGAGACCCAGTACTTC,CASSPDGGVGETQYF
.,TRBJ2-4,14,TRBV30,.,TGTGCCTGGAGTGTATTACTAGCCAAAAACATTCAGTACTTC,CAWSVLLAKNIQYF
.,TRBJ2-7,14,TRBV28,TRBD2,TGTGCCAGCAGTTTATTGGCGGGAGTCCACGAGCAGTACTTC,CASSLLAGVHEQYF
.,TRBJ2-7,13,TRBV7-2,TRBD1,TGTGCCAGCAGCCCGGACAGGGATCACCAGCAGTACTTC,CASSPDRDHQQYF
.,TRBJ2-7,14,TRBV5-5,.,TGTGCCAGCAGCTTGGGACAGACTACCTACGAGCAGTACTTC,CASSLGQTTYEQYF
once,TRBJ2-7,16,TRBV7-2,TRBD2,TGTGCCAGCAGCTTAGGCTCTAGCGGGAGTTTATACGAGCAGTACTTC,CASSLGSSGSLYEQYF
.,TRBJ2-1,8,TRBV5-1,.,TGCGCCAGAGGTGAGCAGTTCTTC,CARGEQFF
few,TRBJ1-1,13,TRBV13,.,TGTGCCAGCAGCCATGGGTGGAACACTGAAGCTTTCTTT,CASSHGWNTEAFF
.,TRBJ2-1,15,TRBV6-4,TRBD2,TGTGCCAGCAGTACTAGCGGTTCCCTCTACAATGAGCAGTTCTTC,CASSTSGSLYNEQFF